What follows is one TCR beta chain and its context. Its specificity is unknown. These data belong to a study of type 1 and type 2 diabetes patients. Study as a whole: From PBMCs, CD4+ and CD8+ T cells were isolated by magnetic microbeads.

Germline V gene data show CDR1 as SGHVS and CDR2 as FNYEAQ. The CDR3 totals 15 residues. Study-wide results and caveats: Highly-expanded CD4+ clones were few in type 2 diabetes, median one, 3.9% of reads. Type 2 diabetes and control samples shared highly correlated V and J usage, averaging around 0.97. Type 1 diabetes repertoires were significantly less diverse than type 2 diabetes ones.

Amplification started from genomic DNA. Multiplex PCR with 30 forward and 13 reverse primers amplified the TCR beta CDR3. Via MiXCR, TCRdb re-called the multiplex PCR reads, giving one row per CDR3 protein. The table lists about 250,000 distinct CDR3 sequences, more than 45% of them singletons. The chain carries TRBV7-6 and TRBJ2-2; D is unresolved. The DNA matches TRBJ1-5 better at its end, which makes the J call doubtful. The TCR was taken from a man younger than 30 with type 2 diabetes. Input material: peripheral blood mononuclear cells (PBMCs). The CDR3 loop is CASSLERGLNQPQHF. CDR3 sequence (DNA): TGTGCCAGCAGCTTAGAACGCGGACTCAATCAGCCCCAGCATTTT.